These 30 T cell receptor beta chains originate from one sample sequenced in a study of OX40 agonist ivuxolimab in advanced cancers. Some clones are missing from TCRdb's copy, which holds only in-frame ones; the method was immunoSEQ multiplex PCR. The sample yields roughly 60,000 clones, 80% to 90% seen once. The sequencing used CD4+ or CD8+ T cells sorted from blood, collected in a trial of the OX40 agonist ivuxolimab. These receptors were collected from an adult with an advanced solid tumor such as melanoma, head and neck, liver or kidney cancer.

The chain is built from TRBV9 and TRBJ1-6, with unresolved D. Trimming shortened V by 3 bases and J by 5 bases, and 15 bases separated the two germline ends. Looked up from germline, CDR1 is SGDLS and CDR2 is YYNGEE. CDR3 size: 16 residues. The CDR3 coding sequence is TGTGCCAGCAGCGAGAGCCTAATACGGCATAATTCACCCCTCCACTTT. Its translation is CASSESLIRHNSPLHF.

This sequence joins TRBV7-8 and TRBJ2-2; weak D call: TRBD1 (6 bases). The CDR3 length is 15 residues. Per the germline V gene, CDR1 is SGHVS and CDR2 is FQNEAQ. Trimming left V 6 bases short and J 0 bases short, with 11 bases between. This chain's CDR3 is CASRTGTTNTGELFF. In DNA form, the CDR3 reads TGTGCCAGCAGAACAGGGACGACGAACACCGGGGAGCTGTTTTTT. The whole variable domain, filled in from reference TRBV7-8 and TRBJ2-2, reads GAGVSQSPRYKVAKRGQDVALRCDPISGHVSLFWYQQALGQGPEFLTYFQNEAQLDKSGLPSDRFFAERPEGSVSTLKIQRTQQEDSAVYLCASRTGTTNTGELFFGEGSRLTVL.

The J gene is TRBJ2-1, the V gene TRBV6-6; D perhaps matches TRBD1 (6 bases). Deletions cut 4 bases from V and 0 bases from J, with 10 bases between. CDR1 is MNHNY and CDR2 is SVGAGI in the germline V gene (reference sequence). CDR3 length: 15 residues. The CDR3: CASSSGALSYNEQFF. For the CDR3, the DNA is TGTGCCAGCAGTTCAGGGGCTCTCTCCTACAATGAGCAGTTCTTC.

The V and J genes are TRBV15 and TRBJ2-1; 10 nucleotides agree with TRBD2. The trim removed 10 bases at V and 7 bases at J, leaving 7 bases unmatched. The CDR3 runs 13 residues. Per germline, CDR1 LNHNV and CDR2 YYDKDF (reference sequence). This chain's CDR3 is CASERGGHNEQFF. The CDR3, as DNA: TGTGCCAGCGAGCGGGGGGGCCATAATGAGCAGTTCTTC.

This clone came up once. This chain links TRBV7-3 with TRBJ2-7; D is perhaps TRBD2 (6 bases). The CDR3 is 14 residues long. Per germline, CDR1 SGHTA and CDR2 FQGTGA. The V gene lost 2 bases and the J gene lost 1 base, with 9 bases spanning the gap. The CDR3 protein is CASSLGGNSYEQYF. CDR3 DNA: TGTGCCAGCAGCTTAGGAGGGAATTCCTACGAGCAGTACTTC.

A note on this clone: The same CDR3 arises from other DNA sequences in this sample as well. The chain employs TRBV5-6 and TRBJ2-1; D may be TRBD1 or TRBD2 (5 bases each). The CDR3 has 14 amino acids. The V end lost 5 bases, the J end lost 10 bases, and 19 bases lay between the germline ends. Per germline, CDR1 SGHDT and CDR2 YYEEEE. The CDR3 loop reads CASRGVAGGLEQFF. CDR3 DNA: TGTGCCAGCAGGGGGGTAGCAGGAGGACTGGAGCAGTTCTTC.

This clone was counted only a few times. This CDR3 is also generated by other DNA sequences in the sample. The chain carries TRBV11-2 and TRBJ2-7; TRBD2 matches 10 bases. The CDR3 runs 15 residues. V dropped 5 bases and J dropped 4; count of bases not matched to a gene: 8. The germline V gene has CDR1 SGHAT and CDR2 FQNNGV. The CDR3 bases are TGTGCCAGCAGCCCAACTAGCGGGGTTAGGTACGAGCAGTACTTC. Translated: CASSPTSGVRYEQYF.

The CDR3 sequence: CASSRRHPNTGELFF. The CDR3 DNA reads as TGTGCCAGCAGTCGACGGCACCCTAACACCGGGGAGCTGTTTTTT. The rearrangement joins TRBV6-1 to TRBJ2-2, with unresolved D. Germline values: CDR1 MNHNS, CDR2 SASEGT. This CDR3 comprises 15 residues. The V gene lost 5 bases and the J gene lost 2 bases, with 12 bases spanning the gap.

This clone has only one observation. The chain uses TRBV6-5 and TRBJ2-7; D is unclear. Trimming pared 9 bases from V and 3 bases from J, leaving 9 bases between. CDR1 is MNHEY, CDR2 SVGAGI, per germline. The CDR3 length is 11 residues. CDR3 sequence reads: CARGPLYEQYF. As DNA, the CDR3 is TGTGCCAGAGGGCCCCTCTACGAGCAGTACTTC.

The chain recombines TRBV4-1 with TRBJ2-3; tentatively, D is TRBD2 (6 bases). This CDR3 region has 19 residues. The germline V gene has CDR1 MGHRA and CDR2 YSYEKL. Trimming shortened V by 2 bases and J by 1 base, and 22 bases separated the two germline ends. DNA for the CDR3: TGCGCCAGCAGCCAAAGCCAAGGATCGGGGCGGGGAGGCACAGATACGCAGTATTTT. It encodes CASSQSQGSGRGGTDTQYF.

This chain connects TRBV27 to TRBJ2-1, with unresolved D. The CDR3 contains 13 residues. Between the trimmed V and J ends, which lost 3 bases and 3 bases, there was a span of 6 bases. In germline, CDR1 is MNHEY, CDR2 SMNVEV (reference sequence). In nucleotides, the CDR3 is TGTGCCAGCAGTTTCAACTTCTACAATGAGCAGTTCTTC. Translating it yields CASSFNFYNEQFF.

This clone came up once. The V call is TRBV6-4, the J call TRBJ1-1; no clear D gene. V lost 4 bases, J lost 1 base, and 7 bases lay in between. CDR1 is MRHNA, CDR2 SNTAGT, per germline. There are 13 residues in the CDR3. CDR3 loop: CASSGEANTEAFF. In nucleotides, the CDR3 is TGTGCCAGCAGTGGCGAGGCGAACACTGAAGCTTTCTTT.

The V call is TRBV7-8, the J call TRBJ2-5; 12 positions agree with TRBD2. The CDR3 length is 16 residues. V dropped 6 bases and J dropped 5; count of bases not matched to a gene: 10. The germline CDR1 and CDR2 sequences are SGHVS and FQNEAQ. CDR3 DNA sequence: TGTGCCAGCAGAAATATGGCCGGGACTAGCGGGGAGACCCAGTACTTC. It translates to CASRNMAGTSGETQYF.

The V gene is TRBV15, the J gene TRBJ1-3; D is undetermined. This CDR3 is built from 16 residues. The ends were cut back, 1 base at V and 0 bases at J, with 10 bases in the middle. Germline V gives CDR1 LNHNV, CDR2 YYDKDF (reference sequence). CDR3 coding DNA: TGTGCCACCAGCAGAGCGATGACTAGCTCTGGAAACACCATATATTTT. Translation gives CATSRAMTSSGNTIYF.

V is TRBV5-6 and J is TRBJ2-1, with D perhaps being TRBD1 or TRBD2 (5 bases each). V shed 1 base and J shed 8 bases, with 16 bases lying between them. The CDR3 consists of 15 residues. Germline values: CDR1 SGHDT, CDR2 YYEEEE. This CDR3 is CASSLMGPLGDEQFF. The CDR3 bases are TGTGCCAGCAGCTTGATGGGACCCTTGGGGGATGAGCAGTTCTTC. Supplemented by reference TRBV5-6 and TRBJ2-1, the full variable domain reads DAGVTQSPTHLIKTRGQQVTLRCSPKSGHDTVSWYQQALGQGPQFIFQYYEEEERQRGNFPDRFSGHQFPNYSSELNVNALLLGDSALYLCASSLMGPLGDEQFFGPGTRLTVL.

A few counts support this clone. V usage is TRBV28 and J usage is TRBJ2-7, with D possibly TRBD2 on 6 matching bases. The CDR3 totals 16 residues. V dropped 6 bases and J dropped 4 bases, with 22 bases sitting between them. Per the germline V gene, CDR1 is MDHEN and CDR2 is SYDVKM. CDR3 DNA: TGTGCCAGCAGAAACTTCGGCGGGACTTACTATTACGAGCAGTACTTC. It translates to CASRNFGGTYYYEQYF.

In this sample, this clone turned up a few times. The rearrangement joins TRBV19 to TRBJ1-2; TRBD1 aligns across 7 bases. The CDR3 totals 15 residues. The germline V gene has CDR1 LNHDA and CDR2 SQIVND (reference sequence). V was clipped by 6 bases and J by 8 bases; unmatched bases: 15. DNA of the CDR3: TGTGCCAGTAGGGGGGACAGAGAGAGAATGGAGGGCTACACCTTC. Translating gives CASRGDRERMEGYTF. The variable domain in full, with the rest retrieved from reference TRBV19 and TRBJ1-2, is DGGITQSPKYLFRKEGQNVTLSCEQNLNHDAMYWYRQDPGQGLRLIYYSQIVNDFQKGDIAEGYSVSREKKESFPLTVTSAQKNPTAFYLCASRGDRERMEGYTFGSGTRLTVV.

This clone was recorded only once. This chain connects TRBV2 to TRBJ1-2; TRBD1 matches at 8 bases. Germline V gene lookup returns CDR1 SNHLY and CDR2 FYNNEI. The CDR3 is 12 residues long. J lost 7 bases, V lost 5 bases, and 3 bases had no gene match. The CDR3 coding sequence is TGTGCCAGCAGTACAGGGGGACGTGGCTACACCTTC. Amino acids: CASSTGGRGYTF.

The CDR3 DNA is TGTGCCAGCTCTCCCCGGCGTGGCGAGGGTAGGGATAACAATGAGCAGTTCTTC. Protein sequence: CASSPRRGEGRDNNEQFF. The rearrangement joins TRBV18 to TRBJ2-1, with D maybe TRBD2 (5 bases). Germline values: CDR1 KGHSH, CDR2 LQKENI. CDR3 size: 18 residues. V dropped 6 bases and J dropped 5 bases, with 26 bases sitting between them.

The DNA of the CDR3 is TGTGCCAGCAAGCGGCGGGGGGGTCTAGAGACCCAGTACTTC. It translates to CASKRRGGLETQYF. V gene TRBV27 combines with J gene TRBJ2-5; 9 bases are a match to TRBD2. The CDR3 sequence is 14 residues long. J gave up 4 bases and V 7 bases, and 7 bases lay outside the gene matches. CDR1 is MNHEY and CDR2 is SMNVEV in the germline V gene (reference sequence).

The chain joins TRBV6-1 to TRBJ2-2, with a tentative D call TRBD1 (5 bases). The germline V gene has CDR1 MNHNS and CDR2 SASEGT. The CDR3 runs to 13 residues. Trimming took 1 base from V and 5 from J, leaving 5 bases between them. The DNA for the CDR3 is TGTGCCAGCAGTGAAGAGGGGACCGGGGAGCTGTTTTTT. Residues: CASSEEGTGELFF.

The chain couples TRBV11-3 to TRBJ2-2, with D unclear. CDR1 SGHNT and CDR2 YENEEA come from the germline V gene. V lost 5 bases and J lost 4, with 11 bases in between. This CDR3 has 14 amino acids. CDR3 nucleotide sequence: TGTGCCAGCAGCCTGGGTGGTGGCACCGGGGAGCTGTTTTTT. This encodes CASSLGGGTGELFF.

The chain recombines TRBV6-1 with TRBJ1-3; TRBD1 agrees at 9 bases. V dropped 4 bases and J dropped 4; count of bases not matched to a gene: 5. Germline CDR1 and CDR2: MNHNS and SASEGT. The CDR3 extends over 15 amino acids. The CDR3 sequence is CASSVDRGTGNTIYF. CDR3 DNA: TGTGCCAGCAGTGTCGACAGGGGGACCGGAAACACCATATATTTT.

The rearrangement links TRBV19 to TRBJ1-5; D is uncertain. Germline V gives CDR1 LNHDA, CDR2 SQIVND (reference sequence). CDR3 length: 12 amino acids. With 5 bases removed from V and 1 base from J, the gap between germline ends came to 3 bases. For the CDR3, the DNA is TGTGCCAGTAGTGGCAGCAATCAGCCCCAGCATTTT. It codes for CASSGSNQPQHF.

V usage is TRBV11-1 and J usage is TRBJ2-3; weak D call: TRBD1 (5 bases). The CDR3 sequence is 12 residues long. The V and J ends lost 5 bases and 6 bases respectively, with 9 bases between them. Per the germline V gene, CDR1 is SGHAT and CDR2 is FQDESV (reference sequence). CDR3 protein: CASSPRQDTQYF. CDR3 in DNA: TGTGCCAGCAGCCCACGACAGGATACGCAGTATTTT.

This clone was recorded a few times. The chain joins TRBV18 to TRBJ1-4; no definite D call. V gave up 1 base and J gave up 6 bases, with 12 bases separating them. There are 15 residues in the CDR3. The germline gives CDR1 KGHSH, CDR2 LQKENI. For the CDR3, the DNA is TGTGCCAGCTCACCACGTCCAGGCTTGGATGAAAAACTGTTTTTT. It is translated as CASSPRPGLDEKLFF.

The chain recombines TRBV11-1 with TRBJ2-5; no firm D call. Trimming cost V 2 bases and J 4 bases, with 5 bases left between them. This CDR3 spans 12 amino acids. Per germline, CDR1 SGHAT and CDR2 FQDESV (reference sequence). CDR3 bases: TGTGCCAGCAGCTTATGGGGAGAGACCCAGTACTTC. Protein product: CASSLWGETQYF.

This rearrangement joins TRBV10-1 to TRBJ2-1, with 10 bases identical to TRBD2. V lost 4 bases and J lost 3; bases outside the gene matches: 0. The CDR3 spans 14 residues. Per the germline V gene, CDR1 is WNHNN and CDR2 is SYGVQD (reference sequence). The CDR3, as DNA: TGCGCCAGCAGTGCTAGCGGGAGCTACAATGAGCAGTTCTTC. It yields the protein CASSASGSYNEQFF.

This chain connects TRBV27 to TRBJ2-1; 9 nucleotides agree with TRBD1. Trimming removed 3 bases from V and 9 bases from J; junction bases left unmatched: 6. CDR3 length: 14 amino acids. Germline V gene lookup returns CDR1 MNHEY and CDR2 SMNVEV (reference sequence). The CDR3 DNA reads TGTGCCAGCAGTTTCGGGGACAGGGCGGCTGAGCAGTTCTTC. Translated: CASSFGDRAAEQFF.

This clone was detected only a few times. The genes are TRBV5-4 and TRBJ1-1; the D gene is possibly TRBD1 (6 bases). Trimming left V 2 bases short and J 0 bases short, with 11 bases between. The germline CDR1 and CDR2 sequences are SGHNT and YYREEE (reference sequence). This CDR3 is 15 amino acids long. CDR3 coding DNA: TGTGCCAGCAGCTTAAGACAGGCCTTGAACACTGAAGCTTTCTTT. It yields the protein CASSLRQALNTEAFF. Using reference TRBV5-4 and TRBJ1-1 for the parts outside the CDR3, the full variable domain is ETGVTQSPTHLIKTRGQQVTLRCSSQSGHNTVSWYQQALGQGPQFIFQYYREEENGRGNFPPRFSGLQFPNYSSELNVNALELDDSALYLCASSLRQALNTEAFFGQGTRLTVV.